Each of the 19 T cell receptor beta chains below was sequenced from the same sample in a study of cytomegalovirus exposure and HLA in healthy donors. The PCR employed 60 Vbeta primers together with 13 Jbeta primers. Sequenced by immunoSEQ multiplex PCR; TCRdb stores in-frame clones only, minus some. The table includes 200,000 or so clones, around 76% detected once. The source material was PBMCs. These receptors were obtained from a man between 18 and 29 years old in good health and CMV-seronegative.

The chain combines TRBV25-1 with TRBJ2-1, with TRBD1 matching over 7 bases. Trimming removed 1 base from V and 6 bases from J; junction bases left unmatched: 6. There are 15 residues in the CDR3. Per the germline V gene, CDR1 is MGHDK and CDR2 is SYGVNS. This CDR3 reads CASSESGGNFNEQFF. Here the CDR3 DNA reads TGTGCCAGCAGTGAATCAGGGGGAAACTTCAATGAGCAGTTCTTC.

V and J are TRBV7-2 and TRBJ2-2; 8 bases align to TRBD2. Germline CDR1 and CDR2: SGHTA and FQGNSA. CDR3 length: 14 residues. V dropped 9 bases and J dropped 6; count of bases not matched to a gene: 9. The CDR3 reads CARTGTRFAGELFF. In DNA form, the CDR3 reads TGTGCCAGGACCGGGACTAGGTTCGCCGGGGAGCTGTTTTTT.

This clone has only a few counts. This chain connects TRBV6-4 to TRBJ1-6; TRBD1 matches at 8 bases. CDR3 length: 15 residues. V lost 3 bases, J lost 9 bases, and 7 bases stayed unmatched. Germline V lookup: CDR1 MRHNA, CDR2 SNTAGT. The CDR3 DNA reads TGTGCCAGCAGTGAATCGGGCAGGGGGCTTTCACCCCTCCACTTT. This codes for CASSESGRGLSPLHF.

The chain employs TRBV27 and TRBJ2-1, with 14 nucleotides matching TRBD2. CDR1 is MNHEY, CDR2 SMNVEV, per germline (reference sequence). The CDR3 length is 15 residues. The V segment lost 4 bases and the J segment 7 bases; nucleotides outside the gene matches: 3. DNA for the CDR3: TGTGCCAGCAGTTCCGGGACTAGCGGGAGAAATGAGCAGTTCTTC. It specifies CASSSGTSGRNEQFF.

The chain carries TRBV6-5 and TRBJ2-1; TRBD2 aligns across 16 bases. Germline CDR1 reads MNHEY; CDR2 reads SVGAGI. CDR3 length: 16 amino acids. The V and J ends lost 3 bases and 9 bases, in that order; junction bases with no gene match: 5. CDR3: CASSYGTSGRGGEQFF. Written as DNA, the CDR3 is TGTGCCAGCAGTTATGGGACTAGCGGGAGGGGGGGTGAGCAGTTCTTC.

J is TRBJ2-1 and V is TRBV10-1, with TRBD2 matching over 9 bases. CDR3 length: 18 amino acids. After removal of 10 bases from V and 0 bases from J, the junction contained 16 bases not matched to a gene. Germline CDR1 is WNHNN and CDR2 is SYGVQD (reference sequence). This CDR3 is CAIPGLAPDRSSYNEQFF. The CDR3 DNA sequence: TGCGCCATTCCAGGACTAGCGCCCGACCGGAGCTCCTACAATGAGCAGTTCTTC.

This chain connects TRBV7-3 to TRBJ2-5; TRBD1 is a possible D gene (5 bases). Germline CDR1 SGHTA, CDR2 FQGTGA. The CDR3 runs 13 residues. Trimming stripped 3 bases from V and 4 bases from J, with 9 bases between. The CDR3 spells CASSLGPLETQYF. Written as DNA, the CDR3 is TGTGCCAGCAGCTTGGGGCCCCTAGAGACCCAGTACTTC.

This clone was counted only a few times. The genes are TRBV5-1 and TRBJ2-1; 8 bases align to TRBD1. V lost 4 bases to trimming and J lost 7 bases; unmatched junction nucleotides: 10. Germline lookup yields CDR1 SGHRS and CDR2 YFSETQ. This CDR3 has 15 amino acids. In nucleotides, the CDR3 is TGCGCCAGCAGCCCAGGACAGGGTGGGCGAAATGAGCAGTTCTTC. It yields the protein CASSPGQGGRNEQFF.

This clone was recorded only once. The chain has TRBV2 and TRBJ2-7, with 9 bases fitting TRBD1. The CDR3 spans 14 residues. Germline values: CDR1 SNHLY, CDR2 FYNNEI. The ends lost 10 bases at V and 3 bases at J; junction bases unmatched: 10. The chain's CDR3 is CAIKGTGKIYEQYF. CDR3 DNA: TGTGCCATCAAGGGGACAGGGAAGATCTACGAGCAGTACTTC.

The rearrangement links TRBV29-1 to TRBJ2-5, with D perhaps assigned TRBD1 or TRBD2 (6 bases each). The J call may be wrong; the DNA end is better matched by TRBJ2-7. CDR1 and CDR2 from the germline V gene are SQVTM and ANQGSEA. This CDR3 comprises 12 residues. The CDR3 region is CSVEKGGGEQYF. The CDR3 DNA reads TGCAGCGTTGAAAAAGGAGGGGGCGAGCAGTACTTC.

In the case of this clone: One junction end does not reproduce the germline sequence, and a read error may be involved. The sample carries other DNA sequences with the same CDR3. This chain links TRBV29-1 with TRBJ1-3, with TRBD1 matching over 7 bases. Per germline, CDR1 SQVTM and CDR2 ANQGSEA. The length of the CDR3 is 15 residues. The CDR3 sequence: CSVEDTGVSGNTIYF. The CDR3 bases are TGCAGCGTTGAAGACACAGGGGTCTCTGGGAACACCATATATTTT.

The chain combines TRBV5-1 with TRBJ1-1; weak D call: TRBD1 (5 bases). CDR3 size: 14 residues. CDR1 SGHRS and CDR2 YFSETQ come from the germline V gene. V lost 2 bases to trimming and J lost 0 bases, with 8 bases between them. CDR3 bases: TGCGCCAGCAGCTTAGGGGTTATGAACACTGAAGCTTTCTTT. Encoded protein: CASSLGVMNTEAFF.

The chain uses TRBV7-9 and TRBJ2-7; 9 bases match TRBD2. The V gene's germline CDR1 is SEHNR and CDR2 FQNEAQ (reference sequence). Germline trimming cut 1 base from V and 6 bases from J; bases unmatched to any gene: 7. CDR3 size: 15 residues. The CDR3 sequence is CASSLGASGMGEQYF. As DNA, the CDR3 is TGTGCCAGCAGCTTAGGGGCTAGCGGGATGGGCGAGCAGTACTTC.

This clone has just one count. This chain uses TRBV11-3 with TRBJ2-1; D is possibly TRBD2 (6 bases). Deletions cut 5 bases from V and 9 bases from J, with 17 bases between. The length of the CDR3 is 14 residues. The germline CDR1 and CDR2 sequences are SGHNT and YENEEA. CDR3 in DNA: TGTGCCAGCAGCCGACCGGGACTTACGCGTGAGCAGTTCTTC. It is translated as CASSRPGLTREQFF.

The sample holds a few counts of this clone. The CDR3 DNA reads as TGCGCCAGCAGCCCTCGGACAGGGAGAGATACGCAGTATTTT. As protein: CASSPRTGRDTQYF. V usage is TRBV5-1 and J usage is TRBJ2-3, with 8 bases aligning to TRBD1. J gave up 5 bases and V 4 bases, and 6 bases lay outside the gene matches. The CDR3 has 14 residues. The germline V gene encodes CDR1 SGHRS and CDR2 YFSETQ.

This clone was seen a single time. V usage is TRBV5-1 and J usage is TRBJ2-1; 7 nucleotides match TRBD2. The CDR3 contains 16 residues. Unmatched junction bases numbered 7, after V lost 0 bases and J lost 4 bases. Germline CDR1 and CDR2: SGHRS and YFSETQ. CDR3 residues: CASSLDQLAVYNEQFF. The CDR3, as DNA: TGCGCCAGCAGCTTGGATCAGCTAGCGGTATACAATGAGCAGTTCTTC.

This chain links TRBV5-4 with TRBJ2-7; perhaps TRBD2 as D (5 bases). The germline V gene encodes CDR1 SGHNT and CDR2 YYREEE (reference sequence). Between the trimmed V and J ends, which lost 4 bases and 2 bases, there was a span of 10 bases. The CDR3 is made up of 13 amino acids. CDR3 sequence: CASSEGNPYEQYF. In nucleotides, the CDR3 is TGTGCCAGCAGCGAGGGTAATCCCTACGAGCAGTACTTC.

The J gene is TRBJ2-7, the V gene TRBV9, with D possibly TRBD2 on 5 matching bases. The CDR3 runs to 15 residues. V was clipped by 1 base and J by 0 bases, with 11 bases between them. The germline V gene has CDR1 SGDLS and CDR2 YYNGEE. CDR3 DNA: TGTGCCAGCAGCGTATATGAGCGGAACTCCTACGAGCAGTACTTC. It specifies CASSVYERNSYEQYF.

This clone was counted only a few times. The chain links TRBV18 to TRBJ2-7, with D perhaps TRBD1 (5 bases). Per the germline V gene, CDR1 is KGHSH and CDR2 is LQKENI. This CDR3 is built from 15 residues. The V and J ends lost 2 bases and 3 bases respectively, with 14 bases between them. CDR3 amino acids: CASSPGAGLSYEQYF. The DNA for the CDR3 is TGTGCCAGCTCACCAGGGGCAGGGTTAAGCTACGAGCAGTACTTC.